A single T cell receptor (beta chain) is shown here with its context. This table comes from immunoSEQ multiplex PCR, and its TCRdb copy is limited to in-frame clones, with some not included. Here the sample spans roughly 120,000 clones, almost 85% being singletons. The data originate from a study of blood T cell repertoires in COVID-19. About the study: COVID-19 samples, acute and convalescent, were from the United States, Italy and Spain.

CDR1 and CDR2 from the germline V gene are SGHNT and YYREEE (reference sequence). V dropped 9 bases and J dropped 6 bases, with 18 bases sitting between them. This CDR3 region has 13 residues. Sequencing was performed on peripheral blood. The TCR comes from a man between 65 and 80 years old with active or convalescent COVID-19. This sequence joins TRBV5-4 and TRBJ1-1; possible D gene TRBD1, 5 bases. The CDR3 bases are TGTGCCACCGGAGGGCAGGGACTTCCTGAAGCTTTCTTT. Translated, it gives CATGGQGLPEAFF.